This T cell receptor (beta chain) was obtained from a study of Ad26.COV2.S vaccination and SARS-CoV-2 variants. Points from the study as a whole: The breadth of spike-specific CD8+ and CD4+ T cell responses after vaccination was reportedly substantial.

The CDR3 contains 16 residues. J gave up 13 bases and V 4 bases, and 15 bases lay outside the gene matches. Germline values: CDR1 SGHTA, CDR2 FQGTGA. Libraries were prepared by immunoSEQ multiplex PCR; TCRdb keeps only in-frame clonotypes and omits some of them. The data show 43,000 or so clones, around 83% seen once. On this clone: The antigen remains undetermined.

The chain employs TRBV7-3 and TRBJ1-6, with 8 bases identical to TRBD1. The origin of this receptor is a human donor who had recovered from COVID-19. The starting material was peripheral blood, obtained after recovery from COVID-19. CDR3 coding DNA: TGTGCCAGCAGCTCTCAGACAGGGGCGGCGAGGGCGCCCCTCCACTTT. Amino acid sequence: CASSSQTGAARAPLHF.